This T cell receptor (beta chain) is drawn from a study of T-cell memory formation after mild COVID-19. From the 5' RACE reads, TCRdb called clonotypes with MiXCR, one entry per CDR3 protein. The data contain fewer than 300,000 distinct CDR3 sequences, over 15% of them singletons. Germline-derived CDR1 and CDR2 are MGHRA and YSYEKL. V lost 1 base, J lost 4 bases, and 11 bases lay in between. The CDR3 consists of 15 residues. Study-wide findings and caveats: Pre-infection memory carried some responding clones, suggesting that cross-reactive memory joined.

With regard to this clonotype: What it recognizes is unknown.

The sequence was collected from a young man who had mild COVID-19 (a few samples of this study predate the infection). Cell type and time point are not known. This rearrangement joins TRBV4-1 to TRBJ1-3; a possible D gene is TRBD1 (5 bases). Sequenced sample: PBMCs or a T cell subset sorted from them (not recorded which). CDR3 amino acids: CASSQGPGTGNTIYF. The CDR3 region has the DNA TGCGCCAGCAGCCAAGGCCCAGGGACGGGAAACACCATATATTTT.